One sample yielded the 26 T cell receptor beta chains listed below, sequenced in a study of PD-1 blockade in classical Hodgkin lymphoma. Exposure to brentuximab vedotin varied, and each patient had relapsed following autologous stem cell transplantation. Assay: immunoSEQ multiplex PCR; the TCRdb copy retains only in-frame clones and omits some. The sample shows about 84,000 clones, 89% of them seen only once. The input for sequencing was peripheral blood mononuclear cells (PBMCs), taken at baseline. The receptor set was obtained from a human donor with classical Hodgkin lymphoma.

This clone was counted once. V and J are TRBV4-1 and TRBJ2-7; tentative D call: TRBD2 (6 bases). The length of the CDR3 is 16 residues. The V and J ends lost 2 bases and 0 bases respectively, with 14 bases between them. CDR1 and CDR2 (germline): MGHRA, YSYEKL. Written as DNA, the CDR3 is TGCGCCAGCAGCCAAATTGGAGGGAGACTCTCCTACGAGCAGTACTTC. It encodes CASSQIGGRLSYEQYF.

V usage is TRBV10-3 and J usage is TRBJ1-5, with D perhaps matching TRBD1 (5 bases). The germline CDR1 and CDR2 sequences are ENHRY and SYGVKD. V was pared by 8 bases and J by 5 bases, with 13 bases between. The CDR3 has 13 amino acids. In DNA form, the CDR3 reads TGTGCCATCTCCCGGGGCCAAGATCAGCCCCAGCATTTT. Translated: CAISRGQDQPQHF.

The V gene is TRBV7-2, the J gene TRBJ2-3; D ambiguous. This CDR3 is 14 amino acids long. Between the trimmed V and J ends, which lost 3 bases and 0 bases, there was a span of 7 bases. CDR1 SGHTA and CDR2 FQGNSA come from the germline V gene. CDR3 sequence (DNA): TGTGCCAGCAGCTTCCCGGGCAGCACAGATACGCAGTATTTT. Its translation: CASSFPGSTDTQYF.

The chain joins TRBV19 to TRBJ1-1; 7 bases line up with TRBD1. The CDR3 contains 14 residues. Germline V gives CDR1 LNHDA, CDR2 SQIVND (reference sequence). V was clipped by 1 base and J by 4 bases; unmatched bases: 3. The CDR3, as DNA: TGTGCCAGTAGTATAGGCAGGGGGGGCACTGAAGCTTTCTTT. Its protein is CASSIGRGGTEAFF.

The chain carries TRBV9 and TRBJ1-2; TRBD1 matches at 7 bases. The CDR3 loop spans 14 amino acids. Losses at the gene ends were 1 base for V and 9 bases for J; bases not matched to a gene: 9. CDR1 SGDLS and CDR2 YYNGEE come from the germline V gene. The CDR3 loop reads CASSVTQGDRSYTF. The CDR3 nucleotides are TGTGCCAGCAGCGTAACCCAGGGGGACCGGAGCTACACCTTC.

The rearrangement links TRBV4-1 to TRBJ2-5; 9 bases fit TRBD1. The germline gives CDR1 MGHRA, CDR2 YSYEKL. This CDR3 region has 17 residues. V was pared by 3 bases and J by 2 bases, with 10 bases of the junction left unmatched. The CDR3 region is CASSHTLGQGSQETQYF. The CDR3 DNA sequence: TGCGCCAGCAGCCACACCTTAGGACAGGGGAGTCAAGAGACCCAGTACTTC.

The rearrangement uses TRBV6-5 and TRBJ2-2; 9 positions match TRBD1. CDR1 is MNHEY, CDR2 SVGAGI, per germline. Trimming at V came to 6 bases and at J to 2 bases, leaving 4 bases not matched to a gene. The CDR3 runs 15 residues. The CDR3 spells CASSPDRGNTGELFF. As DNA, the CDR3 is TGTGCCAGCAGCCCGGACAGGGGAAACACCGGGGAGCTGTTTTTT.

CDR3 sequence reads: CSVEGGSGISNNEQFF. In DNA, the CDR3 is TGCAGCGTTGAGGGGGGTAGCGGGATATCGAACAATGAGCAGTTCTTC. J is TRBJ2-1 and V is TRBV29-1; 8 nucleotides agree with TRBD2. The germline CDR1 and CDR2 sequences are SQVTM and ANQGSEA. Trimming at V came to 3 bases and at J to 5 bases, leaving 12 bases not matched to a gene. CDR3 length: 16 amino acids.

V and J are TRBV11-3 and TRBJ2-6; D unresolved. From germline, CDR1 is SGHNT and CDR2 YENEEA. The CDR3 consists of 17 residues. Trimming pared 5 bases from V and 3 bases from J, leaving 17 bases between. The CDR3 nucleotides are TGTGCCAGCAGCGATCCCTTTGTTATAGGTGGGGCCAACGTCCTGACTTTC. It translates to CASSDPFVIGGANVLTF.

The DNA for the CDR3 is TGTGCCAGCAGACCCAGGACGGGGACCTACGAGCAGTACTTC. This translates into CASRPRTGTYEQYF. This chain joins TRBV6-5 and TRBJ2-7, with D possibly TRBD2 on 5 matching bases. The V end was cut by 6 bases, the J end by 2 bases, with 14 bases between. The CDR3 length is 14 residues. CDR1 is MNHEY, CDR2 SVGAGI, per germline.

The chain is built from TRBV7-9 and TRBJ1-4; the D is unclear. The CDR3 consists of 16 residues. With 3 bases removed from V and 0 bases from J, the gap between germline ends came to 11 bases. The V gene's germline CDR1 is SEHNR and CDR2 FQNEAQ (reference sequence). The CDR3 sequence is CASSFSLGATNEKLFF. CDR3 coding DNA: TGTGCCAGCAGCTTTTCCCTCGGGGCAACTAATGAAAAACTGTTTTTT.

J is TRBJ1-1 and V is TRBV27; TRBD1 agrees at 7 bases. This CDR3 spans 16 amino acids. V lost 5 bases and J lost 1; bases outside the gene matches: 10. CDR1 is MNHEY, CDR2 SMNVEV, per germline (reference sequence). CDR3 DNA sequence: TGTGCCAGCAGTACAGGGGCCCGGGTAGGGAACACTGAAGCTTTCTTT. Its translation is CASSTGARVGNTEAFF.

The chain joins TRBV6-6 to TRBJ1-1, with D tentatively TRBD1 (5 bases). The V end was cut by 10 bases, the J end by 0 bases, with 9 bases between. Germline loops: CDR1 MNHNY, CDR2 SVGAGI (reference sequence). The CDR3 contains 12 residues. The CDR3 DNA sequence: TGTGCCACCTGCAGGGTGAACACTGAAGCTTTCTTT. Translating gives CATCRVNTEAFF.

The J gene is TRBJ1-5, the V gene TRBV19; TRBD1 is a possible D gene (5 bases). Germline CDR1 and CDR2: LNHDA and SQIVND (reference sequence). V lost 9 bases and J lost 3, with 18 bases in between. The CDR3 runs 15 residues. The CDR3 loop is CASQPKGFVNQPQHF. In nucleotides, the CDR3 is TGTGCCAGCCAGCCTAAGGGGTTCGTCAATCAGCCCCAGCATTTT.

The V gene is TRBV13, the J gene TRBJ1-2; the D is unclear. Germline CDR1 is PRHDT and CDR2 is FYEKMQ (reference sequence). The CDR3 is 15 residues long. The ends were cut back, 0 bases at V and 5 bases at J, with 13 bases in the middle. CDR3 loop: CASSLGLPGAYGYTF. As DNA, the CDR3 is TGTGCCAGCAGCTTAGGCCTACCAGGCGCATATGGCTACACCTTC.

J is TRBJ2-7 and V is TRBV6-1, with 11 bases matching TRBD1. Germline-derived CDR1 and CDR2 are MNHNS and SASEGT. The trim removed 2 bases at V and 7 bases at J, leaving 7 bases unmatched. The CDR3 runs to 15 residues. The CDR3 loop is CASSERTGGPLEQYF. CDR3 nucleotides: TGTGCCAGCAGTGAACGGACAGGGGGCCCCTTGGAGCAGTACTTC.

The chain is built from TRBV27 and TRBJ2-1, with D tentatively TRBD2 (6 bases). The CDR3 is 14 residues long. Germline values: CDR1 MNHEY, CDR2 SMNVEV (reference sequence). The ends were cut back, 3 bases at V and 6 bases at J, with 12 bases in the middle. Here the CDR3 DNA reads TGTGCCAGCAGTTTCCTGGGGGGAACCAATGAGCAGTTCTTC. This gives the protein CASSFLGGTNEQFF.

This chain uses TRBV13 with TRBJ1-4, with 11 bases matching TRBD1. The V segment lost 4 bases and the J segment 10 bases; nucleotides outside the gene matches: 11. Germline V CDR1 and CDR2: PRHDT, FYEKMQ (reference sequence). The CDR3 has 16 amino acids. The CDR3, as DNA: TGTGCCAGCAGCTACGGACAGGGGGCAGAGTTAGGAAAACTGTTTTTT. Its translation is CASSYGQGAELGKLFF. The full variable domain, its missing parts supplied by reference TRBV13 and TRBJ1-4, is AAGVIQSPRHLIKEKRETATLKCYPIPRHDTVYWYQQGPGQDPQFLISFYEKMQSDKGSIPDRFSAQQFSDYHSELNMSSLELGDSALYFCASSYGQGAELGKLFFGSGTQLSVL.

This chain links TRBV4-1 with TRBJ1-5; 7 nucleotides line up with TRBD1. This CDR3 is built from 22 residues. Germline CDR1 is MGHRA and CDR2 is YSYEKL. V shed 1 base and J 1 base; nucleotides not matched to a gene: 22. The DNA for the CDR3 is TGCGCCAGCAGCCAAGTTGGGTTGTGGTCAGGGGGGCCTCGAGGGAGCAATCAGCCCCAGCATTTT. Residues: CASSQVGLWSGGPRGSNQPQHF.

The rearrangement links TRBV7-9 to TRBJ2-5, with 7 bases matching TRBD1. Germline CDR1 is SEHNR and CDR2 is FQNEAQ (reference sequence). The CDR3 has 15 residues. Trimming cost V 5 bases and J 3 bases; bases outside gene matches: 9. The CDR3 nucleotides are TGTGCCAGCAGCGAGACAGGGAATGGTGAAGAGACCCAGTACTTC. This gives the protein CASSETGNGEETQYF.

V gene TRBV7-2 combines with J gene TRBJ1-4; D is unclear. The CDR3 runs to 17 residues. Trimming removed 3 bases from V and 0 bases from J, with 14 bases in between. The germline V gene has CDR1 SGHTA and CDR2 FQGNSA. CDR3: CASSFSLALTTNEKLFF. CDR3 sequence (DNA): TGTGCCAGCAGCTTTAGTTTGGCGTTAACAACTAATGAAAAACTGTTTTTT.

V gene TRBV7-6 combines with J gene TRBJ1-2, with D uncertain. Per germline, CDR1 SGHVS and CDR2 FNYEAQ. This CDR3 has 12 residues. V lost 2 bases to trimming and J lost 14 bases, with 15 bases between them. CDR3 in DNA: TGTGCCAGCAGCTTAACCGGCGGGGAGTGGACCTTC. This gives the protein CASSLTGGEWTF.

The chain carries TRBV13 and TRBJ2-1; D may correspond to TRBD1 or TRBD2 (7 bases each). The CDR3 runs to 16 residues. The V and J ends lost 5 bases and 8 bases respectively, with 22 bases between them. The germline gives CDR1 PRHDT, CDR2 FYEKMQ (reference sequence). CDR3 in amino acids: CASSPRGLAERYEQFF. CDR3 DNA: TGTGCCAGCAGCCCAAGGGGGCTAGCGGAGCGGTATGAGCAGTTCTTC. The full variable domain, its missing parts supplied by reference TRBV13 and TRBJ2-1, is AAGVIQSPRHLIKEKRETATLKCYPIPRHDTVYWYQQGPGQDPQFLISFYEKMQSDKGSIPDRFSAQQFSDYHSELNMSSLELGDSALYFCASSPRGLAERYEQFFGPGTRLTVL.

This chain uses TRBV19 with TRBJ2-4; maybe TRBD2 (6 bases). Looked up from germline, CDR1 is LNHDA and CDR2 is SQIVND (reference sequence). V dropped 5 bases and J dropped 9 bases, with 23 bases sitting between them. The CDR3 is 16 amino acids. CDR3 DNA sequence: TGTGCCAGTAGTGGCGGAGGGACTTTGAGCTGGGGCATTCAGTACTTC. Protein product: CASSGGGTLSWGIQYF. Full variable domain (rest looked up from reference TRBV19 and TRBJ2-4): DGGITQSPKYLFRKEGQNVTLSCEQNLNHDAMYWYRQDPGQGLRLIYYSQIVNDFQKGDIAEGYSVSREKKESFPLTVTSAQKNPTAFYLCASSGGGTLSWGIQYFGAGTRLSVL.

V and J are TRBV15 and TRBJ1-4; TRBD1 matches at 9 bases. The germline gives CDR1 LNHNV, CDR2 YYDKDF (reference sequence). The ends lost 3 bases at V and 5 bases at J; junction bases unmatched: 4. The CDR3 runs 15 residues. The CDR3 spells CATSRGQGGNEKLFF. CDR3 nucleotides: TGTGCCACCAGCAGGGGACAGGGAGGGAATGAAAAACTGTTTTTT.

The J gene is TRBJ2-1, the V gene TRBV15, with 9 nucleotides matching TRBD1. CDR3 size: 16 residues. V trimming: 4 bases; J trimming: 2 bases; junction bases outside the gene matches: 6. CDR1 is LNHNV and CDR2 is YYDKDF in the germline V gene (reference sequence). This CDR3 is CATSITRDRAYNEQFF. The CDR3 bases are TGTGCCACCAGCATCACCCGGGACAGGGCCTACAATGAGCAGTTCTTC.